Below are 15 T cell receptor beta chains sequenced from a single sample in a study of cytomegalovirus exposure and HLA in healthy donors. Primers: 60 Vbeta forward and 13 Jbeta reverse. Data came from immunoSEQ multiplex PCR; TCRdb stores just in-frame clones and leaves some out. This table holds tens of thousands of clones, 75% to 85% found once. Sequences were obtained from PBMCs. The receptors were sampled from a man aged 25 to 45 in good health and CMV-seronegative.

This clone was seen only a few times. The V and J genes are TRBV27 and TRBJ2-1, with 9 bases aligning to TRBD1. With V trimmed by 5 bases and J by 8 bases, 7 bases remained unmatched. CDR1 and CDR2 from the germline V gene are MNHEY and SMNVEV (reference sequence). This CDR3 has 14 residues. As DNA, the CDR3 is TGTGCCAGCAGTCCGGGACAGGGCACATATGAGCAGTTCTTC. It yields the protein CASSPGQGTYEQFF.

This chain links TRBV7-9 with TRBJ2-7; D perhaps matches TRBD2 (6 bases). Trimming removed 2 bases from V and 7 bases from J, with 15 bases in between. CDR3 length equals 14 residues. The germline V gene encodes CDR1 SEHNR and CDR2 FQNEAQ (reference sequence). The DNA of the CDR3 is TGTGCCAGCAGCTTAACTAGCCCCACCGGGGAGCAGTACTTC. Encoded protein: CASSLTSPTGEQYF.

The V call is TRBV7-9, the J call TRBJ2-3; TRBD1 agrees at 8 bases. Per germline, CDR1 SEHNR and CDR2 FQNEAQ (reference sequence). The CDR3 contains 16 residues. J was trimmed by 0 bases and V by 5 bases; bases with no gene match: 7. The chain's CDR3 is CASSPTDRESTDTQYF. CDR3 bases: TGTGCCAGCAGCCCGACGGACAGGGAAAGCACAGATACGCAGTATTTT.

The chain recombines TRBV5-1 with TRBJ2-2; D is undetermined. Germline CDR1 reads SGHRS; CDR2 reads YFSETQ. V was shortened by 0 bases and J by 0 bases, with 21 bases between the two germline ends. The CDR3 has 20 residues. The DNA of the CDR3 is TGCGCCAGCAGCTTGGACCTTTGGAGCGCCTCCGTTCCGAACACCGGGGAGCTGTTTTTT. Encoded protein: CASSLDLWSASVPNTGELFF.

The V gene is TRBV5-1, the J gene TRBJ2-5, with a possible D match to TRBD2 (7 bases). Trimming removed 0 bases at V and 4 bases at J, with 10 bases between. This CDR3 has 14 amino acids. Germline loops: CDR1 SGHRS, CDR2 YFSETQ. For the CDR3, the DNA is TGCGCCAGCAGCTTGGGGGGGGGCGCAGAGACCCAGTACTTC. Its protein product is CASSLGGGAETQYF.

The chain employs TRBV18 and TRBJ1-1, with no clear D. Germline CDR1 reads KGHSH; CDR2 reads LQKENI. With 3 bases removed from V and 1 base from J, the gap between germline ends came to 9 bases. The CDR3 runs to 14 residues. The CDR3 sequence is CASSPSGRNTEAFF. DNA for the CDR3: TGTGCCAGCTCACCCTCAGGTAGGAACACTGAAGCTTTCTTT.

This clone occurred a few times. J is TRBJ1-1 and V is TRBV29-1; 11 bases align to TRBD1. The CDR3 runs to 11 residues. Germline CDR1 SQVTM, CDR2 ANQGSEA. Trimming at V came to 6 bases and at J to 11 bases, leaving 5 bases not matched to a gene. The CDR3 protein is CSVRTGGEAFF. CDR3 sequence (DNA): TGCAGCGTCCGGACAGGGGGCGAGGCTTTCTTT. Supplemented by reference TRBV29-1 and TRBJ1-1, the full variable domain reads SAVISQKPSRDICQRGTSLTIQCQVDSQVTMMFWYRQQPGQSLTLIATANQGSEATYESGFVIDKFPISRPNLTFSTLTVSNMSPEDSSIYLCSVRTGGEAFFGQGTRLTVV.

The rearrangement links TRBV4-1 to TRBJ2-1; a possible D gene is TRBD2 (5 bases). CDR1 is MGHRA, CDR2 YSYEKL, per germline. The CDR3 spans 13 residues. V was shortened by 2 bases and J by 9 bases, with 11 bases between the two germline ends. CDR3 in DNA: TGCGCCAGCAGCCAAATGGGAGCCGGTGAGCAGTTCTTC. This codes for CASSQMGAGEQFF.

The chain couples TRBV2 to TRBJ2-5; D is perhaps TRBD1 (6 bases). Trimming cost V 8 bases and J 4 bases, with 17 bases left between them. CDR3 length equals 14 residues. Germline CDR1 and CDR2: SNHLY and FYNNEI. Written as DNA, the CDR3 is TGTGCCAGCTCACCCGAAACAGGGATAGAGACCCAGTACTTC. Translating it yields CASSPETGIETQYF. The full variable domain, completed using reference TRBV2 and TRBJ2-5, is EPEVTQTPSHQVTQMGQEVILRCVPISNHLYFYWYRQILGQKVEFLVSFYNNEISEKSEIFDDQFSVERPDGSNFTLKIRSTKLEDSAMYFCASSPETGIETQYFGPGTRLLVL.

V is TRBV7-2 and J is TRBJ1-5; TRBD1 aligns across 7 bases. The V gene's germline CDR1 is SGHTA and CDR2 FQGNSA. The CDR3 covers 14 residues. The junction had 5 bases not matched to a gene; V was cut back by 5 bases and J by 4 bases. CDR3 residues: CASSTTGSNQPQHF. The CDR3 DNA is TGTGCCAGCAGCACGACAGGGTCTAATCAGCCCCAGCATTTT.

This chain's CDR3 is CSVRRDFSTWLYNEQFF. The CDR3, as DNA: TGCAGCGTTCGCCGGGACTTCTCTACGTGGCTCTACAATGAGCAGTTCTTC. This chain joins TRBV29-1 and TRBJ2-1, with D maybe TRBD2 (6 bases). In germline, CDR1 is SQVTM, CDR2 ANQGSEA. The CDR3 spans 17 residues. V was shortened by 5 bases and J by 3 bases, with 23 bases between the two germline ends.

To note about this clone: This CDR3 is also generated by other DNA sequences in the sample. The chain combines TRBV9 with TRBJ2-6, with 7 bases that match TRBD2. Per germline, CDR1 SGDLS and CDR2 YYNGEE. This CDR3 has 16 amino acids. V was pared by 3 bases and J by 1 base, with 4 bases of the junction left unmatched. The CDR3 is CASSEVGGSGANVLTF. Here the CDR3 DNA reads TGTGCCAGCAGCGAGGTGGGGGGGTCTGGGGCCAACGTCCTGACTTTC.

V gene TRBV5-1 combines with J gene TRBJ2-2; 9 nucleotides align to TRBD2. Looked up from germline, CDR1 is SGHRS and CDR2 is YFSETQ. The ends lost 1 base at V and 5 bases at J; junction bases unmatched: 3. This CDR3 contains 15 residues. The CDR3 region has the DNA TGCGCCAGCAGCTTGATAGCGGGAGAAACCGGGGAGCTGTTTTTT. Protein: CASSLIAGETGELFF.

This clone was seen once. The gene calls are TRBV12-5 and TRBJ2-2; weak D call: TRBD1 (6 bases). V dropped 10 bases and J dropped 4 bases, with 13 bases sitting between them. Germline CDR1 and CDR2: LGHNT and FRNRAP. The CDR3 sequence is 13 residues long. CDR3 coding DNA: TGTGCTACTCAGGGGCCCAGCACCGGGGAGCTGTTTTTT. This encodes CATQGPSTGELFF. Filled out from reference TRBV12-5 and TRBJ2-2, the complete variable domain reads DARVTQTPRHKVTEMGQEVTMRCQPILGHNTVFWYRQTMMQGLELLAYFRNRAPLDDSGMPKDRFSAEMPDATLATLKIQPSEPRDSAVYFCATQGPSTGELFFGEGSRLTVL.

CDR3 sequence: CASTKRQTSRGEQFF. CDR3 DNA: TGTGCCAGCACTAAAAGACAGACTAGCCGAGGTGAGCAGTTCTTC. The chain has TRBV6-5 and TRBJ2-1; 7 bases align to TRBD2. Germline trimming cut 7 bases from V and 9 bases from J; bases unmatched to any gene: 15. The CDR3 has 15 residues. Germline V gives CDR1 MNHEY, CDR2 SVGAGI.